These 30 T cell receptor beta chains came from one sample sequenced in a study of OX40 agonist ivuxolimab in advanced cancers. Assay: immunoSEQ multiplex PCR; the TCRdb copy retains only in-frame clones and omits some. The sample holds tens of thousands of clones, approximately 81% seen once. The sample in question was CD4+ or CD8+ T cells sorted from blood, obtained in a trial of the OX40 agonist ivuxolimab. These receptors all stem from an adult with an advanced solid tumor such as melanoma, head and neck, liver or kidney cancer.

This rearrangement joins TRBV5-1 to TRBJ1-5, with D tentatively TRBD1 (5 bases). The ends were cut back, 0 bases at V and 5 bases at J, with 9 bases in the middle. The CDR3 is made up of 14 amino acids. In germline, CDR1 is SGHRS, CDR2 YFSETQ. The DNA for the CDR3 is TGCGCCAGCAGCTTGGGACAGCTAGATCAGCCCCAGCATTTT. Its protein product is CASSLGQLDQPQHF. The full variable domain, with the rest looked up from reference TRBV5-1 and TRBJ1-5, is KAGVTQTPRYLIKTRGQQVTLSCSPISGHRSVSWYQQTPGQGLQFLFEYFSETQRNKGNFPGRFSGRQFSNSRSEMNVSTLELGDSALYLCASSLGQLDQPQHFGDGTRLSIL.

The chain is built from TRBV7-3 and TRBJ2-7; 14 nucleotides line up with TRBD2. Germline V gene data show CDR1 as SGHTA and CDR2 as FQGTGA. With V trimmed by 2 bases and J by 4 bases, 10 bases remained unmatched. The CDR3 is made up of 18 amino acids. CDR3 bases: TGTGCCAGCAGCTTAGGAGCGGGACTAGCGGGAGTTGGGTACGAGCAGTACGTC. Translated: CASSLGAGLAGVGYEQYV.

The count of this clone is one. The chain joins TRBV18 to TRBJ2-7; D unresolved. This CDR3 comprises 14 residues. Germline-derived CDR1 and CDR2 are KGHSH and LQKENI. Trimming left V 0 bases short and J 4 bases short, with 10 bases between. The CDR3 sequence: CASSPPAGGYEQYF. CDR3 nucleotides: TGTGCCAGCTCACCACCGGCCGGTGGTTACGAGCAGTACTTC.

The chain uses TRBV2 and TRBJ2-3, with 8 bases identical to TRBD1. The ends lost 7 bases at V and 2 bases at J; junction bases unmatched: 8. CDR1 is SNHLY and CDR2 is FYNNEI in the germline V gene. This CDR3 contains 15 residues. CDR3 in amino acids: CASTTWTGNTDTQYF. The DNA for the CDR3 is TGTGCCAGCACAACCTGGACAGGGAACACAGATACGCAGTATTTT. The full variable domain, completed using reference TRBV2 and TRBJ2-3, is EPEVTQTPSHQVTQMGQEVILRCVPISNHLYFYWYRQILGQKVEFLVSFYNNEISEKSEIFDDQFSVERPDGSNFTLKIRSTKLEDSAMYFCASTTWTGNTDTQYFGPGTRLTVL.

By frequency in the sample, this clone is medium-sized. The chain is built from TRBV2 and TRBJ1-2; no clear D gene. This CDR3 has 12 residues. Deletions cut 6 bases from V and 0 bases from J, with 5 bases between. Germline V lookup: CDR1 SNHLY, CDR2 FYNNEI. DNA for the CDR3: TGTGCCAGCAGCTATTCTAACTATGGCTACACCTTC. The encoded protein is CASSYSNYGYTF.

The V call is TRBV15, the J call TRBJ2-7; TRBD2 might be the D (6 bases). Germline V gene sequence: CDR1 LNHNV, CDR2 YYDKDF (reference sequence). V lost 3 bases, J lost 5 bases, and 14 bases lay in between. The CDR3 loop spans 14 amino acids. CDR3 sequence (DNA): TGTGCCACCAGCAGGTCCGGGACTGCGGACGAGCAGTACTTC. Its protein product is CATSRSGTADEQYF.

This clone was counted many times. J is TRBJ2-7 and V is TRBV10-3; 8 bases map to TRBD2. V was clipped by 2 bases and J by 6 bases; unmatched bases: 3. Germline V CDR1 and CDR2: ENHRY, SYGVKD. This CDR3 has 13 amino acids. For the CDR3, the DNA is TGTGCCATCAGTGAGACAGGGACTAGCGAGCAGTACGTC. Translation gives CAISETGTSEQYV.

This chain links TRBV14 with TRBJ1-2; possibly TRBD1 for D (5 bases). Per the germline V gene, CDR1 is SGHDN and CDR2 is FVKESK. The CDR3 consists of 14 residues. V lost 0 bases, J lost 5 bases, and 10 bases lay in between. Here the CDR3 reads CASSQDTRVYGYTF. The CDR3 DNA reads as TGTGCCAGCAGCCAAGATACCAGGGTTTATGGCTACACCTTC. Filled out from reference TRBV14 and TRBJ1-2, the complete variable domain reads EAGVTQFPSHSVIEKGQTVTLRCDPISGHDNLYWYRRVMGKEIKFLLHFVKESKQDESGMPNNRFLAERTGGTYSTLKVQPAELEDSGVYFCASSQDTRVYGYTFGSGTRLTVV.

CDR3 coding DNA: TGTGCCAGCACCATACAGACTAACTATGGCTACACCTTC. Translation: CASTIQTNYGYTF. The genes are TRBV2 and TRBJ1-2; no clear D. V was shortened by 7 bases and J by 0 bases, with 9 bases between the two germline ends. Germline-derived CDR1 and CDR2 are SNHLY and FYNNEI. This CDR3 comprises 13 residues.

This clone was observed a few times. The chain joins TRBV7-9 to TRBJ1-2; D unresolved. V was pared by 6 bases and J by 3 bases, with 11 bases between. The CDR3 has 13 residues. Germline CDR1 SEHNR, CDR2 FQNEAQ (reference sequence). CDR3 sequence (DNA): TGTGCCAGCAGGTGGGGAGAGGACTATGGCTACACCTTC. Its protein is CASRWGEDYGYTF.

In regard to this clone: The sample holds other DNA sequences that translate to the same CDR3. The chain is built from TRBV10-3 and TRBJ1-2, with a possible D match to TRBD1 (6 bases). Trimming took 5 bases from V and 6 from J, leaving 13 bases between them. The length of the CDR3 is 13 residues. Germline V CDR1 and CDR2: ENHRY, SYGVKD. The CDR3 sequence is CAISPTGSDGYTF. Written as DNA, the CDR3 is TGTGCCATCAGTCCGACAGGCTCGGATGGCTACACCTTC.

By share of the sample, this clone is medium-sized. This chain links TRBV20-1 with TRBJ1-2; D possibly corresponds to TRBD1 (5 bases). This CDR3 is built from 11 residues. Germline V gene lookup returns CDR1 DFQATT and CDR2 SNEGSKA (reference sequence). V dropped 6 bases and J dropped 8 bases, with 13 bases sitting between them. Here the CDR3 reads CSATGTGGYTF. The CDR3 region has the DNA TGCAGTGCGACCGGGACTGGAGGCTACACCTTC.

V gene TRBV6-1 combines with J gene TRBJ2-7, with 10 positions matching TRBD2. V shed 2 bases, J shed 5 bases, and the junction held 9 bases outside the gene matches. The CDR3 is 16 amino acids. The V gene's germline CDR1 is MNHNS and CDR2 SASEGT. The CDR3 protein is CASSEWKREGRDEQYF. CDR3 bases: TGTGCCAGCAGTGAATGGAAGCGGGAGGGCCGTGACGAGCAGTACTTC.

This clone appeared a few times. The J gene is TRBJ1-2, the V gene TRBV7-2; D remains unclear. The CDR3 extends over 13 amino acids. Between the trimmed V and J ends, which lost 2 bases and 3 bases, there was a span of 7 bases. Germline V gene sequence: CDR1 SGHTA, CDR2 FQGNSA. DNA of the CDR3: TGTGCCAGCAGCTTACCACAAGACTATGGCTACACCTTC. This translates into CASSLPQDYGYTF. Based on the CDR3 plus reference TRBV7-2 and TRBJ1-2, the full variable domain is GAGVSQSPSNKVTEKGKDVELRCDPISGHTALYWYRQSLGQGLEFLIYFQGNSAPDKSGLPSDRFSAERTGGSVSTLTIQRTQQEDSAVYLCASSLPQDYGYTFGSGTRLTVV.

This clone was detected once. The chain has TRBV4-3 and TRBJ2-5; D is unresolved. There are 15 residues in the CDR3. Trimming stripped 0 bases from V and 5 bases from J, with 13 bases between. Germline values: CDR1 LGHNA, CDR2 YSLEER. Written as DNA, the CDR3 is TGCGCCAGCAGCCAAGATCGGCAGCCTTGGGAGACCCAGTACTTC. This sequence encodes CASSQDRQPWETQYF.

As concerns this clone: This CDR3 is also generated by other DNA sequences in the sample. The chain carries TRBV19 and TRBJ1-1; TRBD1 is a possible D gene (6 bases). V was shortened by 3 bases and J by 5 bases, with 10 bases between the two germline ends. The germline CDR1 and CDR2 sequences are LNHDA and SQIVND (reference sequence). CDR3 size: 13 residues. CDR3 nucleotide sequence: TGTGCCAGTAGTATCAGGGGAGGGACTGAAGCTTTCTTT. This sequence encodes CASSIRGGTEAFF.

This chain joins TRBV9 and TRBJ2-1; D is unclear. V was cut by 1 base and J by 9 bases, with 11 bases left in between. The germline V gene encodes CDR1 SGDLS and CDR2 YYNGEE. The CDR3 loop spans 13 amino acids. The CDR3: CASSVTTNTEQFF. The CDR3 DNA reads TGTGCCAGCAGCGTAACAACCAATACTGAGCAGTTCTTC.

The chain recombines TRBV19 with TRBJ2-7; possibly TRBD1 for D (6 bases). Trimming left V 6 bases short and J 0 bases short, with 9 bases between. This CDR3 has 13 residues. Looked up from germline, CDR1 is LNHDA and CDR2 is SQIVND (reference sequence). CDR3 amino acids: CASSEQGSYEQYF. The CDR3 coding sequence is TGTGCCAGTAGCGAACAGGGCTCCTACGAGCAGTACTTC.

The chain joins TRBV7-6 to TRBJ1-5; D is perhaps TRBD1 (6 bases). V was clipped by 5 bases and J by 0 bases, with 11 bases between them. The V gene's germline CDR1 is SGHVS and CDR2 FNYEAQ. The CDR3 consists of 15 residues. The CDR3 protein is CASSPRTASNQPQHF. As DNA, the CDR3 is TGTGCCAGCAGCCCGCGGACAGCTAGCAATCAGCCCCAGCATTTT.

Concerning this clone itself: A junction end diverges from the germline sequence, so it may reflect a read error. This sequence joins TRBV18 and TRBJ2-1, with D perhaps matching TRBD2 (6 bases). The CDR3 covers 17 residues. Germline CDR1 reads KGHSH; CDR2 reads LQKENI. CDR3 protein: CASSPLDGRRAYNEQFF. Here the CDR3 DNA reads TGTGCCAGCTCTCCACTTGATGGACGGAGGGCCTACAATGAGCAGTTCTTC.

About this clone: Other DNA sequences within the sample encode an identical CDR3. The CDR3 nucleotides are TGTGCCAGCAGCTTAGGGTCATACAATGAGCAGTTCTTC. It yields the protein CASSLGSYNEQFF. This rearrangement joins TRBV7-3 to TRBJ2-1; no firm D call. The V end lost 2 bases, the J end lost 4 bases, and 6 bases lay between the germline ends. CDR3 length equals 13 residues. Germline V gene sequence: CDR1 SGHTA, CDR2 FQGTGA. Full variable domain (remainder filled in from reference TRBV7-3 and TRBJ2-1): GAGVSQTPSNKVTEKGKYVELRCDPISGHTALYWYRQSLGQGPEFLIYFQGTGAADDSGLPNDRFFAVRPEGSVSTLKIQRTERGDSAVYLCASSLGSYNEQFFGPGTRLTVL.

For this clone: The junction departs from the called germline gene at one end, perhaps through a read error. The V call is TRBV10-3, the J call TRBJ2-1, with 7 nucleotides matching TRBD2. Germline-derived CDR1 and CDR2 are ENHRY and SYGVKD. There are 15 residues in the CDR3. CDR3 residues: CAISKSSGSYNEQFF. The DNA of the CDR3 is TGTGCCATCAGTAAGTCTAGCGGCTCCTACAATGAGCAGTTCTTC.

Points on this clone: Distinct nucleotide sequences in the sample also encode this CDR3. V is TRBV7-2 and J is TRBJ2-1, with D maybe TRBD1 (5 bases). V was clipped by 1 base and J by 12 bases, with 10 bases between them. The CDR3 contains 12 residues. CDR1 is SGHTA, CDR2 FQGNSA, per germline. The CDR3 bases are TGTGCCAGCAGCTTAGAGGGGCTTCGGCAGTTCTTC. As protein: CASSLEGLRQFF.

The J gene is TRBJ1-1, the V gene TRBV20-1, with 7 bases fitting TRBD1. Looked up from germline, CDR1 is DFQATT and CDR2 is SNEGSKA (reference sequence). This CDR3 spans 11 amino acids. J gave up 8 bases and V 6 bases, and 6 bases lay outside the gene matches. For the CDR3, the DNA is TGCAGTGCCCCCAGGGGGGCGGAAGCTTTCTTT. Its protein product is CSAPRGAEAFF.

The gene calls are TRBV10-1 and TRBJ2-1, with D uncertain. In germline, CDR1 is WNHNN, CDR2 SYGVQD (reference sequence). The CDR3 extends over 16 amino acids. V lost 3 bases and J lost 0, with 12 bases in between. CDR3 residues: CASSDFTGSSYNEQFF. In DNA, the CDR3 is TGCGCCAGCAGTGACTTCACTGGAAGCTCCTACAATGAGCAGTTCTTC.

This chain uses TRBV19 with TRBJ1-5, with D unresolved. Germline CDR1 and CDR2: LNHDA and SQIVND (reference sequence). Trimming removed 6 bases from V and 0 bases from J, with 3 bases in between. There are 12 residues in the CDR3. CDR3 bases: TGTGCCAGTAGCTATAGCAATCAGCCCCAGCATTTT. Amino acids: CASSYSNQPQHF.

Many counts were recorded for this clone. V is TRBV18 and J is TRBJ1-2; D ambiguous. Between the trimmed V and J ends, which lost 6 bases and 2 bases, there was a span of 13 bases. Germline V gene sequence: CDR1 KGHSH, CDR2 LQKENI. The CDR3 spans 14 residues. The DNA for the CDR3 is TGTGCCAGCTCCCCCGCGAGACAAAACTATGGCTACACCTTC. This translates into CASSPARQNYGYTF.

V and J are TRBV2 and TRBJ2-3, with 9 bases identical to TRBD2. Trimming at V came to 5 bases and at J to 0 bases, leaving 6 bases not matched to a gene. CDR3 size: 16 residues. Germline V gene lookup returns CDR1 SNHLY and CDR2 FYNNEI. In DNA, the CDR3 is TGTGCCAGCAGTCTACGTCTAGCGGGAAGCACAGATACGCAGTATTTT. Translated, it gives CASSLRLAGSTDTQYF.

The rearrangement joins TRBV5-8 to TRBJ2-5, with TRBD2 matching over 7 bases. The CDR3 is made up of 15 amino acids. Germline V gene data show CDR1 as SGHTS and CDR2 as YDEGEE. V was pared by 0 bases and J by 2 bases, with 4 bases of the junction left unmatched. The DNA for the CDR3 is TGTGCCAGCAGCTTGGGGCTAGCGGATCAAGAGACCCAGTACTTC. Its protein is CASSLGLADQETQYF.

The chain is built from TRBV19 and TRBJ2-1; D uncertain. V lost 4 bases to trimming and J lost 7 bases, with 14 bases between them. This CDR3 spans 14 amino acids. CDR1 LNHDA and CDR2 SQIVND come from the germline V gene (reference sequence). The CDR3: CASSKLAATNEQFF. Written as DNA, the CDR3 is TGTGCCAGTAGTAAATTGGCCGCTACAAATGAGCAGTTCTTC.